This T cell receptor beta chain was retrieved from a study of blood T cells in healthy people across ages. Study at large: Template switching recovered approximately one barcoded beta molecule for every two T cells. Study results and caveats: One million T cells yielded diversity estimates that were considered underestimates. It was not possible, with unsorted PBMCs, to conclusively compare naive and antigen-experienced cells.

It was with a sample-barcoded 5' primer and a J-beta primer mix that a second PCR of about 7 to 12 cycles was run. TCRdb passed the 5' RACE reads through MiXCR, listing each CDR3 protein once. The data hold over a million distinct CDR3 sequences, with almost 25% observed a single time. On this clonotype itself: The antigen remains undetermined.

The germline CDR1 and CDR2 sequences are DFQATT and SNEGSKA (reference sequence). CDR3 length: 15 amino acids. V was trimmed by 4 bases and J by 5 bases, leaving 20 bases between them. The data were also submitted as part of a second study, on T cells of mothers and their children.

The gene calls are TRBV20-1 and TRBJ2-5, with D perhaps matching TRBD1 or TRBD2 (5 bases each). This sequence was found in a girl aged 2 to 9 in good health. The specimen was blood. In nucleotides, the CDR3 is TGCAGTGCTATTCGACCAGGGATCTGGGGGGAGACCCAGTACTTC. Protein product: CSAIRPGIWGETQYF.